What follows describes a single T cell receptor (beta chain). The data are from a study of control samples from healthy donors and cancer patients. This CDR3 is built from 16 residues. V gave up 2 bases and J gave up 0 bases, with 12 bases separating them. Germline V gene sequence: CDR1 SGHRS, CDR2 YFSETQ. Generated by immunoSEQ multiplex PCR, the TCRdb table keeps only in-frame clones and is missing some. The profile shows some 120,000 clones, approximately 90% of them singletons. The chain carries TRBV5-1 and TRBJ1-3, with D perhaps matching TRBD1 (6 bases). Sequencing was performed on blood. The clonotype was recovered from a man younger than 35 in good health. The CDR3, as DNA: TGCGCCAGCAGCTTAGGACAGCAATTCTCTGGAAACACCATATATTTT. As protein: CASSLGQQFSGNTIYF.